The entry below gives a single TCR beta chain sequence along with its context. Naive-designated CD8 cells lacked CD45RO, were positively enriched for CCR7, and omitted terminally differentiated effector memory CD45RA+ cells. CDR1 is ENHRY and CDR2 is SYGVKD in the germline V gene. Trimming pared 3 bases from V and 3 bases from J, leaving 11 bases between. The CDR3 is 14 amino acids. The data were taken from a study of shared clonotypes between healthy human individuals. Clones were read by immunoSEQ multiplex PCR, and TCRdb kept only the in-frame ones, dropping some. The data contain roughly 2,000,000 clones, approximately 94% of them singletons.

This sequence joins TRBV10-3 and TRBJ2-5; a weak D match, TRBD1 (6 bases). The sequenced sample consisted of naive CD8+ T cells sorted from blood. This receptor was taken from a man younger than 30 in good health. The CDR3 loop reads CAISDPGEKETQYF. The CDR3 DNA is TGTGCCATCAGTGATCCAGGGGAAAAAGAGACCCAGTACTTC.